The 26 T cell receptor beta chains listed next were all sequenced from one sample in a study of blood T cells in healthy people across ages. PCR was performed a second time for about 6 to 12 cycles using a sample-barcoded 5' primer and a J-beta primer mix. A single record per CDR3 protein comes from TCRdb applying MiXCR to the 5' RACE reads. Here the sample spans about 970,000 distinct CDR3 sequences, roughly half being singletons. The sample taken for sequencing was blood. The receptors come from an older woman in good health.

This clonotype came up a few times. The rearrangement uses TRBV6-6 and TRBJ1-2; D not resolved. The germline CDR1 and CDR2 sequences are MNHNY and SVGAGI (reference sequence). Trimming stripped 0 bases from V and 2 bases from J, with 7 bases between. This CDR3 has 14 residues. CDR3: CASSYSTVNYGYTF. The CDR3 coding sequence is TGTGCCAGCAGTTACTCGACTGTCAACTATGGCTACACCTTC.

The J gene is TRBJ2-7, the V gene TRBV6-5, with D unclear. The end of the DNA fits TRBJ2-5 better, so the J call may be wrong. The CDR3 extends over 14 amino acids. Per germline, CDR1 MNHEY and CDR2 SVGAGI. The CDR3 sequence is CASSYTRVRETQYF. CDR3 sequence (DNA): TGTGCCAGCAGTTACACAAGGGTACGAGAGACCCAGTACTTC.

This chain joins TRBV29-1 and TRBJ1-2; D is unresolved. Germline V CDR1 and CDR2: SQVTM, ANQGSEA. This CDR3 is built from 13 residues. The germline V and J ends were trimmed by 7 bases and 8 bases, with 20 bases remaining between them. The CDR3 coding sequence is TGCAGCGCGATGACAAGCCTGATGAGGGGCTACACCTTC. Translation gives CSAMTSLMRGYTF.

This clonotype was seen once. V gene TRBV12-3 or TRBV12-4 combines with J gene TRBJ2-7; perhaps TRBD1 as D (6 bases). This CDR3 contains 13 residues. V was clipped by 2 bases and J by 6 bases, with 11 bases between them. CDR3 nucleotide sequence: TGTGCCAGCAGTTTATGGACAGCCTGCGAGCAGTACTTC. Its translation: CASSLWTACEQYF.

The chain carries TRBV5-5 and TRBJ2-3; D gene uncertain. CDR1 is SGHKS and CDR2 is YYEKEE in the germline V gene (reference sequence). The CDR3 sequence is 13 residues long. V lost 4 bases and J lost 7, with 13 bases in between. The CDR3, as DNA: TGTGCCAGCAGCCTACCGTCCTCGTATACGCAGTATTTT. It specifies CASSLPSSYTQYF.

The chain is built from TRBV7-2 and TRBJ1-5; tentatively, D is TRBD1 (5 bases). The V and J ends lost 6 bases and 9 bases respectively, with 18 bases between them. The length of the CDR3 is 14 residues. In germline, CDR1 is SGHTA, CDR2 FQGNSA. The CDR3 loop is CASSFTGPETPQHF. The CDR3 nucleotides are TGTGCCAGCAGTTTTACAGGTCCCGAGACGCCCCAGCATTTT.

The CDR3 here is CASSFLARRDQPQHF. DNA for the CDR3: TGCGCCAGCAGCTTTTTGGCCAGGAGGGACCAGCCCCAGCATTTT. V is TRBV5-1 and J is TRBJ1-5; weak D call: TRBD1 (5 bases). The CDR3 is 15 residues long. Between the trimmed V and J ends, which lost 2 bases and 7 bases, there was a span of 16 bases. Germline CDR1 reads SGHRS; CDR2 reads YFSETQ. The whole variable domain, filled in from reference TRBV5-1 and TRBJ1-5, reads KAGVTQTPRYLIKTRGQQVTLSCSPISGHRSVSWYQQTPGQGLQFLFEYFSETQRNKGNFPGRFSGRQFSNSRSEMNVSTLELGDSALYLCASSFLARRDQPQHFGDGTRLSIL.

This clonotype has a single count. The rearrangement joins TRBV5-1 to TRBJ2-1; TRBD1 agrees at 11 bases. Gene TRBJ2-7 matches the end of the DNA better, so the J call may be wrong. From germline, CDR1 is SGHRS and CDR2 YFSETQ. CDR3 length: 16 residues. The CDR3: CASSGGTGGIYNEQYF. CDR3 nucleotides: TGCGCCAGCAGCGGCGGGACAGGGGGTATTTACAATGAGCAGTACTTC.

This clonotype was recorded a few times. The J gene is TRBJ2-1, the V gene TRBV20-1; a weak D match, TRBD2 (6 bases). V lost 4 bases and J lost 4, with 23 bases in between. The CDR3 sequence is 17 residues long. Germline-derived CDR1 and CDR2 are DFQATT and SNEGSKA (reference sequence). The chain's CDR3 is CSAMGSEEWREYNEQFF. The CDR3 coding sequence is TGCAGTGCTATGGGTTCGGAGGAATGGAGGGAGTACAATGAGCAGTTCTTC.

V is TRBV9 and J is TRBJ2-1; D not certain. The CDR3 has 13 amino acids. Germline lookup yields CDR1 SGDLS and CDR2 YYNGEE. Trimming removed 0 bases from V and 9 bases from J, with 10 bases in between. The CDR3 DNA is TGTGCCAGCAGCGTAGGTTCGGTTACTGAGCAGTTCTTC. Translation: CASSVGSVTEQFF.

This clonotype came up a few times. The chain joins TRBV15 to TRBJ2-7; possible D gene TRBD2, 5 bases. CDR3 length equals 15 residues. The V end was cut by 4 bases, the J end by 2 bases, with 15 bases between. Germline lookup yields CDR1 LNHNV and CDR2 YYDKDF (reference sequence). CDR3 DNA sequence: TGTGCCACCAGCACCAAGAGAGGAGGTACCTACGAGCAGTACTTC. This translates into CATSTKRGGTYEQYF.

There are a few counts of this clonotype. The V and J genes are TRBV9 and TRBJ1-6, with D possibly being TRBD1 (6 bases). Germline lookup yields CDR1 SGDLS and CDR2 YYNGEE. The length of the CDR3 is 15 residues. Trimming pared 4 bases from V and 9 bases from J, leaving 17 bases between. The CDR3 sequence is CASSTLPGGGSPLHF. In DNA, the CDR3 is TGTGCCAGCAGCACTCTCCCCGGGGGCGGTTCACCCCTCCACTTT. The full variable domain, rest sourced from reference TRBV9 and TRBJ1-6, is DSGVTQTPKHLITATGQRVTLRCSPRSGDLSVYWYQQSLDQGLQFLIQYYNGEERAKGNILERFSAQQFPDLHSELNLSSLELGDSALYFCASSTLPGGGSPLHFGNGTRLTVT.

V is TRBV29-1 and J is TRBJ2-2, with 11 nucleotides matching TRBD2. Looked up from germline, CDR1 is SQVTM and CDR2 is ANQGSEA. V lost 4 bases and J lost 4; bases outside the gene matches: 11. The CDR3 extends over 17 amino acids. CDR3 sequence (DNA): TGCAGCGTTGGGGGGATAGCGGGAGGGCCCGGCACCGGGGAGCTGTTTTTT. It is translated as CSVGGIAGGPGTGELFF.

In this sample, this clonotype turned up a few times. The rearrangement joins TRBV10-2 to TRBJ2-4, with D perhaps matching TRBD1 (5 bases). Germline assignment: CDR1 WSHSY and CDR2 SAAADI. The CDR3 covers 13 residues. The germline V and J ends were trimmed by 2 bases and 13 bases, with 15 bases remaining between them. The CDR3 DNA reads as TGCGCCAGCAGTGAGGACCAGGGTCCTGTGCAGTACTTC. Translating it yields CASSEDQGPVQYF.

In its sample, this clonotype was seen many times. The chain links TRBV7-2 to TRBJ2-6; D is possibly TRBD1 (5 bases). Between the trimmed V and J ends, which lost 5 bases and 0 bases, there was a span of 11 bases. CDR1 is SGHTA, CDR2 FQGNSA, per germline. This CDR3 is 16 amino acids long. The CDR3 loop is CASSTGGASGANVLTF. The CDR3 nucleotides read TGTGCCAGCAGCACGGGTGGGGCCTCTGGGGCCAACGTCCTGACTTTC.

The chain carries TRBV6-9 and TRBJ2-4; D uncertain. The assigned J gene may be wrong: the sequence end matches TRBJ2-7 better. The CDR3 loop spans 10 amino acids. CDR1 MNHGY and CDR2 SVAAGI come from the germline V gene. The CDR3 DNA is TGTGCCAGCGATTTTTACGAGCAGTACTTC. It yields the protein CASDFYEQYF.

V is TRBV15 and J is TRBJ2-3; TRBD2 aligns across 7 bases. The CDR3 is 15 amino acids. V was pared by 1 base and J by 3 bases, with 4 bases of the junction left unmatched. Germline values: CDR1 LNHNV, CDR2 YYDKDF (reference sequence). CDR3 sequence (DNA): TGTGCCACCAGCAGAGTGGGAGGGTCTACAGATACGCAGTATTTT. Amino acids: CATSRVGGSTDTQYF.

The chain is built from TRBV4-3 and TRBJ2-3, with D perhaps TRBD2 (5 bases). The CDR3 covers 14 residues. CDR1 is LGHNA, CDR2 YSLEER, per germline. The V and J ends lost 4 bases and 2 bases respectively, with 10 bases between them. CDR3 in amino acids: CASSPREFTDTQYF. For the CDR3, the DNA is TGCGCCAGCAGCCCGAGGGAATTCACAGATACGCAGTATTTT.

The gene calls are TRBV28 and TRBJ2-5, with 14 bases matching TRBD2. Trimming cost V 4 bases and J 13 bases; bases outside gene matches: 8. From germline, CDR1 is MDHEN and CDR2 SYDVKM. This CDR3 has 14 amino acids. Here the CDR3 reads CASSSRGLAGELYF. Here the CDR3 DNA reads TGTGCCAGCAGTTCCCGGGGACTAGCGGGAGAGTTGTACTTC.

The CDR3 nucleotides are TGTGCCAGCAGCTCCTCCCCGGCGGGAGAGGAAGATACGCAGTATTTT. It is translated as CASSSSPAGEEDTQYF. The gene calls are TRBV13 and TRBJ2-3; 7 bases align to TRBD2. The CDR3 contains 16 residues. Germline V gives CDR1 PRHDT, CDR2 FYEKMQ (reference sequence). Trimming removed 4 bases from V and 5 bases from J; junction bases left unmatched: 12.

This rearrangement joins TRBV28 to TRBJ2-7, with 9 bases lining up with TRBD1. Looked up from germline, CDR1 is MDHEN and CDR2 is SYDVKM. V trimming: 6 bases; J trimming: 2 bases; junction bases outside the gene matches: 11. The CDR3 is 16 residues long. The CDR3 nucleotides are TGTGCCAGCAGCCTTTCTCCGGGACAGGGACCCTACGAGCAGTACTTC. This sequence encodes CASSLSPGQGPYEQYF. The whole variable domain, remainder taken from reference TRBV28 and TRBJ2-7, is DVKVTQSSRYLVKRTGEKVFLECVQDMDHENMFWYRQDPGLGLRLIYFSYDVKMKEKGDIPEGYSVSREKKERFSLILESASTNQTSMYLCASSLSPGQGPYEQYFGPGTRLTVT.

The chain couples TRBV6-6 to TRBJ2-5, with a tentative D call TRBD1 (7 bases). Germline-derived CDR1 and CDR2 are MNHNY and SVGAGI (reference sequence). The CDR3 covers 15 residues. V was cut by 2 bases and J by 2 bases, with 12 bases left in between. CDR3 bases: TGTGCCAGCAGTTACGGGCGGGGACAGCAAGAGACCCAGTACTTC. It specifies CASSYGRGQQETQYF.

V and J are TRBV6-2 or TRBV6-3 and TRBJ2-7, with D maybe TRBD1 (6 bases). Germline CDR1 MNHEY, CDR2 SVGEGT. The V gene lost 5 bases and the J gene lost 9 bases, with 17 bases spanning the gap. This CDR3 is 13 amino acids long. The DNA for the CDR3 is TGTGCCAGCAGTCGAGGCAGGGGCTCAGCGCAGTACTTC. Amino acid sequence: CASSRGRGSAQYF.

The CDR3 region has the DNA TGCAGTGCTATATTCAGGGCTGGGAATACGCAGTATTTT. Encoded protein: CSAIFRAGNTQYF. The chain links TRBV20-1 to TRBJ2-3; a possible D gene is TRBD1 (5 bases). Trimming removed 4 bases at V and 7 bases at J, with 15 bases between. This CDR3 comprises 13 residues. Germline-derived CDR1 and CDR2 are DFQATT and SNEGSKA (reference sequence).

This sequence joins TRBV12-3 or TRBV12-4 and TRBJ2-3, with TRBD2 as a possible D gene (6 bases). Trimming left V 3 bases short and J 4 bases short, with 14 bases between. The CDR3 runs to 15 residues. The CDR3 is CASSFGSPGADTQYF. The CDR3 DNA is TGTGCCAGCAGTTTTGGAAGCCCGGGGGCAGATACGCAGTATTTT.

The chain uses TRBV28 and TRBJ2-3; 8 bases line up with TRBD1. The CDR3 loop spans 14 amino acids. V was clipped by 8 bases and J by 1 base; unmatched bases: 5. Germline V gene lookup returns CDR1 MDHEN and CDR2 SYDVKM. Here the CDR3 DNA reads TGTGCCAGCTGGCAGGGGGCAGGCACAGATACGCAGTATTTT. It is translated as CASWQGAGTDTQYF.